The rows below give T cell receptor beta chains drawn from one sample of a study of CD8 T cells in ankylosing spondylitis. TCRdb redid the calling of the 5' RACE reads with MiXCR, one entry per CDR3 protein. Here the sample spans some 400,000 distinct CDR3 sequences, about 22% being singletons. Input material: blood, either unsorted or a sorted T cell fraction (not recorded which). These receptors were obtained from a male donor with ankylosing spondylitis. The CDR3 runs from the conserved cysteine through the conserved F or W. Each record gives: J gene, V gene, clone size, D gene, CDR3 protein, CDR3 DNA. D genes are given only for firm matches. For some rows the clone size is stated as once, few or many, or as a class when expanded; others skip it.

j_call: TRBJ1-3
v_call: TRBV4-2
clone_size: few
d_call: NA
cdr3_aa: CASKGFFSGNTIYF
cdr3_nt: TGTGCCAGCAAAGGGTTTTTCTCTGGAAACACCATATATTTT

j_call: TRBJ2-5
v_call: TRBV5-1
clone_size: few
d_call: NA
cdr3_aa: CASSLRLAETQYF
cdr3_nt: TGCGCCAGCAGCTTGAGGCTAGCAGAGACCCAGTACTTC

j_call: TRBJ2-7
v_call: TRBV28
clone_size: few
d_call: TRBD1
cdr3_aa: CASSYGDRAYEQYF
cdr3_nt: TGTGCCAGCAGTTATGGGGACAGAGCCTACGAGCAGTACTTC

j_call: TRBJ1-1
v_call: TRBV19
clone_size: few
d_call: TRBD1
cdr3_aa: CASSKPPGQGNTEAFF
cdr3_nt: TGTGCCAGTAGTAAACCCCCGGGACAGGGAAACACTGAAGCTTTCTTT

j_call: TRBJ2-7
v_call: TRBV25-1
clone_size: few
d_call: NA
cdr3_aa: CASSEGSDREQYF
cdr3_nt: TGTGCCAGCAGTGAAGGGAGCGACAGGGAGCAGTACTTC

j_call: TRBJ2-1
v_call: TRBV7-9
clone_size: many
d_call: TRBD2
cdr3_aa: CASSLGGGRRYNEQFF
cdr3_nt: TGTGCCAGCAGCTTAGGGGGGGGGAGGCGATACAATGAGCAGTTCTTC

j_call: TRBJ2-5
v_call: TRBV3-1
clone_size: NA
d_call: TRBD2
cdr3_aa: CASSQGWTSGSRGQETQYF
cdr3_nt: TGTGCCAGCAGCCAGGGATGGACTAGCGGGAGTAGAGGGCAAGAGACCCAGTACTTC

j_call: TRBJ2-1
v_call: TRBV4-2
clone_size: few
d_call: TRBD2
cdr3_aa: CASSQREGYNEQFF
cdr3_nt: TGTGCCAGCAGCCAGAGGGAGGGGTACAATGAGCAGTTCTTC

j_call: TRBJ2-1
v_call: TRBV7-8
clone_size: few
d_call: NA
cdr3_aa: CASSTGRYNEQFF
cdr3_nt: TGTGCCAGCAGCACAGGACGTTACAATGAGCAGTTCTTC

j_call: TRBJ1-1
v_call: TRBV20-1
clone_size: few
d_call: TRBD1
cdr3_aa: CSASGTGVREAFF
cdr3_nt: TGCAGTGCTAGCGGGACAGGGGTTCGGGAAGCTTTCTTT

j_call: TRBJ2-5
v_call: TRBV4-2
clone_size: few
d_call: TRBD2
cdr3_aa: CASSQETSGNPQETQYF
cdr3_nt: TGTGCCAGCAGCCAAGAAACAAGCGGGAACCCCCAAGAGACCCAGTACTTC

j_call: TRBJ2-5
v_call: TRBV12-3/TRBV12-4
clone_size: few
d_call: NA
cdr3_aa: CASSLAFETQYF
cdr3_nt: TGTGCCAGCAGTTTAGCCTTCGAGACCCAGTACTTC

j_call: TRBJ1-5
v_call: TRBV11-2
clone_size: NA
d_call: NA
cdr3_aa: CASSLESRQPQHF
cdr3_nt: TGTGCCAGCAGCTTAGAGTCGCGTCAGCCCCAGCATTTT

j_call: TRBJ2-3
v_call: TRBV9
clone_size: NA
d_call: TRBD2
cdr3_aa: CASSVGSGRTADTQYF
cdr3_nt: TGTGCCAGCAGCGTAGGAAGCGGGAGAACGGCAGATACGCAGTATTTT

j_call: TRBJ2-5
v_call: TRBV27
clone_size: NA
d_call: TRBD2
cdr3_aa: CASSFGTSGETQYF
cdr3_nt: TGTGCCAGCAGTTTCGGGACTAGCGGAGAGACCCAGTACTTC

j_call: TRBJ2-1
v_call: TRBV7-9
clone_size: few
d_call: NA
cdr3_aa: CASSLFGPRRYEQFF
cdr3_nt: TGTGCCAGCAGCTTATTTGGGCCCCGTAGGTATGAGCAGTTCTTC

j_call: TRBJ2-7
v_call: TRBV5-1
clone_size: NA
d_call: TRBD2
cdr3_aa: CASSFAGAGADYEQYF
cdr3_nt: TGCGCCAGCAGCTTTGCCGGGGCGGGAGCGGATTACGAGCAGTACTTC

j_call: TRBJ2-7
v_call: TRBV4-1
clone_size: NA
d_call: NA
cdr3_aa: CASSPLYREYEQYF
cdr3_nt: TGCGCCAGCAGCCCCTTGTACAGGGAGTACGAGCAGTACTTC